One and the same sample provided the 14 T cell receptor beta chains below, sequenced in a study of T cells in Graves' hyperthyroidism and ophthalmopathy. The source material, RNA transcripts, was used to amplify TCR beta CDR3 regions. Initially, a first-round RT-PCR of the TCR CDR3 employed the HTBI primer set. TCRdb fed the multiplex PCR reads into MiXCR, producing one record per CDR3 protein. The table includes under 250,000 distinct CDR3 sequences, approximately 24% detected once. The sample was blood. Source of these receptors: a woman in her forties with Graves' ophthalmopathy.

This clonotype was seen many times. The rearrangement joins TRBV6-1 to TRBJ1-5, with unresolved D. The V and J ends lost 10 bases and 7 bases respectively, with 14 bases between them. The CDR3 covers 12 residues. CDR1 MNHNS and CDR2 SASEGT come from the germline V gene. The CDR3 sequence is CATHSARQPQHF. The CDR3 DNA is TGTGCCACTCACAGTGCGCGACAGCCCCAGCATTTT.

A remark on this clonotype: Being one base from a much bigger clone, this may be a read error. The chain links TRBV5-5 to TRBJ1-5, with D maybe TRBD1 (5 bases). The germline V gene encodes CDR1 SGHKS and CDR2 YYEKEE (reference sequence). The CDR3 is 14 amino acids. CDR3 region: CASTLLRGRQPQHF. Here the CDR3 DNA reads TGTGCCAGCACCTTGCTTAGGGGTAGACAGCCCCAGCATTTT.

In its sample, this clonotype was seen many times. The rearrangement links TRBV6-5 to TRBJ2-2; D not certain. The germline CDR1 and CDR2 sequences are MNHEY and SVGAGI. The CDR3 has 13 residues. Trimming pared 3 bases from V and 1 base from J, leaving 3 bases between. The CDR3 DNA sequence: TGTGCCAGCAGTTATGTGAACACCGGGGAGCTGTTTTTT. Its protein product is CASSYVNTGELFF.

The chain has TRBV6-1 and TRBJ2-7; TRBD2 is a possible D gene (6 bases). Germline CDR1 and CDR2: MNHNS and SASEGT. CDR3 length equals 15 residues. The ends were cut back, 5 bases at V and 0 bases at J, with 14 bases in the middle. The chain's CDR3 is CASSRTGTASYEQYF. The CDR3 bases are TGTGCCAGCAGTCGTACCGGGACTGCCTCCTACGAGCAGTACTTC.

The V gene is TRBV11-2, the J gene TRBJ2-7; D perhaps matches TRBD2 (5 bases). The V end lost 4 bases, the J end lost 0 bases, and 13 bases lay between the germline ends. Germline V CDR1 and CDR2: SGHAT, FQNNGV. The length of the CDR3 is 15 residues. The CDR3 here is CASSSKRASSYEQYF. The CDR3 nucleotides read TGTGCCAGCAGCTCAAAGAGGGCTAGCTCCTACGAGCAGTACTTC.

This chain uses TRBV6-5 with TRBJ2-7; 7 positions agree with TRBD1. Germline CDR1 and CDR2: MNHEY and SVGAGI. This CDR3 spans 13 amino acids. The V gene end was trimmed by 6 bases and the J gene end by 3 bases; junction bases not matched to a gene: 5. CDR3 coding DNA: TGTGCCAGCAGATACAGGGGCAACTACGAGCAGTACTTC. Encoded protein: CASRYRGNYEQYF.

The DNA of the CDR3 is TGTGCCACCAGCAGATCTCTACCAGGGCAGTATGGCTACACCTTC. It specifies CATSRSLPGQYGYTF. This sequence joins TRBV15 and TRBJ1-2; TRBD1 is a possible D gene (5 bases). From germline, CDR1 is LNHNV and CDR2 YYDKDF (reference sequence). V gave up 2 bases and J gave up 5 bases, with 15 bases separating them. The CDR3 sequence is 15 residues long.

This clonotype showed up many times. This sequence joins TRBV6-1 and TRBJ2-2; 7 bases fit TRBD1. CDR1 MNHNS and CDR2 SASEGT come from the germline V gene. V gave up 6 bases and J gave up 5 bases; unmatched junction bases: 6. The CDR3 is 14 amino acids. For the CDR3, the DNA is TGTGCCAGCAGCACAGGGGCCTGGACCGGGGAGCTGTTTTTT. This sequence encodes CASSTGAWTGELFF.

This clonotype was seen at least ten times. The rearrangement uses TRBV20-1 and TRBJ2-5; D possibly corresponds to TRBD2 (6 bases). Germline V gene data show CDR1 as DFQATT and CDR2 as SNEGSKA (reference sequence). V was cut by 6 bases and J by 2 bases, with 16 bases left in between. This CDR3 contains 14 residues. In DNA, the CDR3 is TGCAGTGCCACTTCCGGGACTCCGCAAGAGACCCAGTACTTC. Its protein is CSATSGTPQETQYF.

This clonotype was counted ten times or more. This sequence joins TRBV11-2 and TRBJ1-3; maybe TRBD1 (5 bases). The CDR3 extends over 17 amino acids. Per the germline V gene, CDR1 is SGHAT and CDR2 is FQNNGV. Trimming shortened V by 0 bases and J by 0 bases, and 12 bases separated the two germline ends. In DNA, the CDR3 is TGTGCCAGCAGCTTAGATTCAGGGCACCACTCTGGAAACACCATATATTTT. Its protein product is CASSLDSGHHSGNTIYF.

This clonotype has ten or more counts. Here the CDR3 reads CASSYQGNLAQYF. The CDR3 DNA is TGTGCCAGCAGTTATCAGGGGAATCTGGCCCAGTACTTC. This sequence joins TRBV28 and TRBJ2-5, with D possibly TRBD1 on 6 matching bases. The CDR3 is 13 amino acids. The germline V gene has CDR1 MDHEN and CDR2 SYDVKM. Trimming removed 4 bases at V and 9 bases at J, with 15 bases between. Full variable domain (missing parts from reference TRBV28 and TRBJ2-5): DVKVTQSSRYLVKRTGEKVFLECVQDMDHENMFWYRQDPGLGLRLIYFSYDVKMKEKGDIPEGYSVSREKKERFSLILESASTNQTSMYLCASSYQGNLAQYFGPGTRLLVL.

This clonotype appeared a few times. This may be a read error: a much more frequent sequence differs by one nucleotide. This chain joins TRBV2 and TRBJ1-1; 8 bases fit TRBD1. Looked up from germline, CDR1 is SNHLY and CDR2 is FYNNEI. The CDR3 is 15 amino acids. CDR3 sequence: CASSGDRWGNAEAFF. The DNA for the CDR3 is TGTGCCAGCAGTGGGGACAGGTGGGGGAACGCTGAAGCTTTCTTT.

This clonotype was seen at least ten times. The gene calls are TRBV19 and TRBJ2-7; D gene unclear. CDR1 LNHDA and CDR2 SQIVND come from the germline V gene (reference sequence). CDR3 length: 15 amino acids. V shed 2 bases and J shed 0 bases, with 11 bases lying between them. The CDR3 here is CASSITSTSSYEQYF. The CDR3 bases are TGTGCCAGTAGTATAACCAGCACCAGCTCCTACGAGCAGTACTTC.

This sequence joins TRBV19 and TRBJ2-5; D is perhaps TRBD2 (5 bases). Germline lookup yields CDR1 LNHDA and CDR2 SQIVND (reference sequence). This CDR3 is 16 amino acids long. Trimming removed 5 bases at V and 5 bases at J, with 21 bases between. CDR3 protein: CASSSPDGGTGETQYF. CDR3 in DNA: TGTGCCAGTAGTTCCCCGGACGGAGGAACGGGGGAGACCCAGTACTTC.